The 5 T cell receptor beta chains reported below all come from one sample, sequenced in a study of blood T cell repertoires in COVID-19 (TCRdb year 2020). Libraries were constructed by the immunoSEQ multiplex PCR assay. The clones in this table, taken by TCRdb from immuneACCESS, are in-frame only. Not every clone is retained; where verified, under half of the shortfall comes from an unresolved V gene, and the cause of the rest is unknown. This sample lists 80,000 to 100,000 clones; about 85% were detected once. The top ten hold around 3% of the sample. The sequencing sample was made of peripheral blood. The receptors stem from a woman aged 50 to 60 with active or convalescent COVID-19.

This clone came up once. The rearrangement joins TRBV9 to TRBJ2-1; D might be TRBD2 (6 bases). The CDR3 length is 16 residues. Trimming removed 0 bases at V and 0 bases at J, with 10 bases between. Germline-derived CDR1 and CDR2 are SGDLS and YYNGEE. CDR3 DNA sequence: TGTGCCAGCAGCGTAGGGGTGGGGGGCTCCTACAATGAGCAGTTCTTC. This sequence encodes CASSVGVGGSYNEQFF.

This clone was seen just once. J is TRBJ1-2 and V is TRBV30, with D possibly being TRBD1 (6 bases). The CDR3 is 13 amino acids. V was pared by 2 bases and J by 8 bases, with 15 bases between. The germline CDR1 and CDR2 sequences are GTSNPN and SVGIG (reference sequence). The DNA for the CDR3 is TGTGCCTGGAGTCCCAGTTCTAGGGGGGGCTACACCTTC. Translation gives CAWSPSSRGGYTF. Complete variable domain (other parts from reference TRBV30 and TRBJ1-2): SQTIHQWPATLVQPVGSPLSLECTVEGTSNPNLYWYRQAAGRGLQLLFYSVGIGQISSEVPQNLSASRPQDRQFILSSKKLLLSDSGFYLCAWSPSSRGGYTFGSGTRLTVV.

The chain recombines TRBV6-5 with TRBJ2-7; 10 nucleotides agree with TRBD1. Trimming cost V 10 bases and J 6 bases; bases outside gene matches: 12. Per the germline V gene, CDR1 is MNHEY and CDR2 is SVGAGI. The CDR3 contains 14 residues. The CDR3 loop reads CATTWGQGISEQYF. The DNA of the CDR3 is TGTGCCACCACTTGGGGACAGGGGATCTCCGAGCAGTACTTC.

The chain carries TRBV7-2 and TRBJ2-7; no reliable D call. Germline assignment: CDR1 SGHTA and CDR2 FQGNSA. Trimming stripped 3 bases from V and 2 bases from J, with 14 bases between. This CDR3 has 15 residues. The CDR3 sequence is CASSFPGLPPYEQYF. Written as DNA, the CDR3 is TGTGCCAGCAGCTTCCCAGGCCTCCCTCCCTACGAGCAGTACTTC. Combining the CDR3 with reference TRBV7-2 and TRBJ2-7 gives the whole variable domain GAGVSQSPSNKVTEKGKDVELRCDPISGHTALYWYRQSLGQGLEFLIYFQGNSAPDKSGLPSDRFSAERTGGSVSTLTIQRTQQEDSAVYLCASSFPGLPPYEQYFGPGTRLTVT.

The chain is built from TRBV4-3 and TRBJ1-4, with 7 bases lining up with TRBD1. Germline V gene sequence: CDR1 LGHNA, CDR2 YSLEER. The length of the CDR3 is 14 residues. V trimming: 4 bases; J trimming: 8 bases; junction bases outside the gene matches: 7. The CDR3 region has the DNA TGCGCCAGCAGCCCGGGGTCAGGGGGAGAAAAACTGTTTTTT. Amino acid sequence: CASSPGSGGEKLFF.